Each of the 5 T cell receptor beta chains below was sequenced from the same sample in a study of T cell responses to AZD1222 COVID-19 vaccine. TCRdb keeps only in-frame clones here, not all; method: immunoSEQ multiplex PCR. The sample lists about 100,000 clones, about nine tenths occurring once. The sequenced sample was peripheral blood, obtained 28 days after the second AZD1222 dose. The source of these receptors is an adult who received the AZD1222 COVID-19 vaccine.

This chain's CDR3 is CASSTGLGSNQPQHF. Written as DNA, the CDR3 is TGTGCCAGCAGTACAGGGTTAGGTAGCAATCAGCCCCAGCATTTT. V usage is TRBV6-5 and J usage is TRBJ1-5, with D tentatively TRBD1 (6 bases). V lost 5 bases, J lost 0 bases, and 11 bases lay in between. The CDR3 covers 15 residues. The germline V gene has CDR1 MNHEY and CDR2 SVGAGI.

This chain uses TRBV3-1 (or the pseudogene TRBV3-2) with TRBJ1-3; D remains ambiguous. Germline V CDR1 and CDR2: LGHDT, YNNKEL (reference sequence). The length of the CDR3 is 14 residues. The V end lost 7 bases, the J end lost 0 bases, and 10 bases lay between the germline ends. The CDR3 reads CASTPTGSGNTIYF. CDR3 coding DNA: TGTGCCAGCACCCCGACGGGCTCTGGAAACACCATATATTTT.

The V and J genes are TRBV7-2 and TRBJ1-2; 8 bases agree with TRBD1. The CDR3 contains 15 residues. CDR1 and CDR2 (germline): SGHTA, FQGNSA. Trimming cost V 3 bases and J 4 bases; bases outside gene matches: 7. For the CDR3, the DNA is TGTGCCAGCAGCTTGACAGGGGCCATGCCCTATGGCTACACCTTC. It translates to CASSLTGAMPYGYTF.

CDR3 amino acids: CASSWGLSGPRGSGFF. For the CDR3, the DNA is TGTGCCAGCAGCTGGGGACTAAGCGGGCCTAGGGGGTCTGGGTTCTTC. J is TRBJ2-1 and V is TRBV11-2, with D maybe TRBD2 (7 bases). CDR3 size: 16 residues. Germline CDR1 reads SGHAT; CDR2 reads FQNNGV. Deletions cut 4 bases from V and 15 bases from J, with 28 bases between. The full variable domain, its missing parts supplied by reference TRBV11-2 and TRBJ2-1, is EAGVAQSPRYKIIEKRQSVAFWCNPISGHATLYWYQQILGQGPKLLIQFQNNGVVDDSQLPKDRFSAERLKGVDSTLKIQPAKLEDSAVYLCASSWGLSGPRGSGFFGPGTRLTVL.

The chain uses TRBV10-3 and TRBJ2-3; D is uncertain. This CDR3 is built from 16 residues. The germline gives CDR1 ENHRY, CDR2 SYGVKD. The ends were cut back, 5 bases at V and 0 bases at J, with 15 bases in the middle. The CDR3 sequence is CAISSIGPHSTDTQYF. CDR3 nucleotide sequence: TGTGCCATCAGTTCTATAGGACCACACAGCACAGATACGCAGTATTTT.